A single sample is the source of the 18 T cell receptor beta chains below, sequenced in a study of T cells in tumors after PD-1 blockade. Clones were sequenced by immunoSEQ multiplex PCR, and TCRdb holds only the in-frame ones, with some missing. The data show nearly 25,000 clones, 82% seen once. The sample in question was PBMCs, obtained after anti-PD-1 treatment. All receptors come from a human donor with basal cell carcinoma.

CDR3: CASSQTSGGEQYF. CDR3 DNA: TGTGCCAGCAGCCAAACTAGCGGGGGGGAACAGTACTTC. The rearrangement links TRBV3-1 (or the pseudogene TRBV3-2) to TRBJ2-7, with 13 bases identical to TRBD2. The CDR3 contains 13 residues. Germline CDR1 reads LGHDT; CDR2 reads YNNKEL (reference sequence). Trimming took 2 bases from V and 10 from J; bases not matched to a gene: 2.

The chain recombines TRBV7-6 with TRBJ2-5, with TRBD2 identical over 15 bases. The CDR3 totals 16 residues. CDR1 is SGHVS and CDR2 is FNYEAQ in the germline V gene. With V trimmed by 3 bases and J by 2 bases, 1 base remained unmatched. CDR3: CASSLGLAGGQETQYF. The CDR3 coding sequence is TGTGCCAGCAGCTTGGGACTAGCGGGGGGTCAAGAGACCCAGTACTTC.

This chain joins TRBV11-3 and TRBJ2-7; 7 positions agree with TRBD1. This CDR3 comprises 15 residues. Per the germline V gene, CDR1 is SGHNT and CDR2 is YENEEA. V was clipped by 5 bases and J by 3 bases; unmatched bases: 10. The CDR3 sequence: CASSRARTGNYEQYF. Written as DNA, the CDR3 is TGTGCCAGCAGCCGGGCCCGGACAGGCAACTACGAGCAGTACTTC.

The chain uses TRBV3-1 (or the pseudogene TRBV3-2) and TRBJ2-7; 9 bases agree with TRBD1. The CDR3 runs to 15 residues. V lost 2 bases and J lost 6; bases outside the gene matches: 8. Germline values: CDR1 LGHDT, CDR2 YNNKEL (reference sequence). CDR3 residues: CASSQFRTGEGEQYF. The CDR3, as DNA: TGTGCCAGCAGCCAATTTCGGACAGGGGAAGGCGAGCAGTACTTC.

This clone was seen only a few times. The chain recombines TRBV19 with TRBJ1-1, with D uncertain. This CDR3 region has 14 residues. Trimming took 4 bases from V and 4 from J, leaving 13 bases between them. Germline V CDR1 and CDR2: LNHDA, SQIVND (reference sequence). Here the CDR3 DNA reads TGTGCCAGTAGTAAGGGCCCGGGAAGCACTGAAGCTTTCTTT. It encodes CASSKGPGSTEAFF. Full variable domain (remainder filled in from reference TRBV19 and TRBJ1-1): DGGITQSPKYLFRKEGQNVTLSCEQNLNHDAMYWYRQDPGQGLRLIYYSQIVNDFQKGDIAEGYSVSREKKESFPLTVTSAQKNPTAFYLCASSKGPGSTEAFFGQGTRLTVV.

The J gene is TRBJ1-5, the V gene TRBV9; TRBD1 matches at 8 bases. Per the germline V gene, CDR1 is SGDLS and CDR2 is YYNGEE. The CDR3 sequence is 14 residues long. The junction had 5 bases not matched to a gene; V was cut back by 4 bases and J by 5 bases. CDR3 DNA: TGTGCCAGCAGCTCTGGACAGGGATATCAGCCCCAGCATTTT. This sequence encodes CASSSGQGYQPQHF.

This chain links TRBV3-1 (or the pseudogene TRBV3-2) with TRBJ1-1; D is unresolved. V shed 0 bases and J shed 4 bases, with 12 bases lying between them. CDR1 is LGHDT, CDR2 YNNKEL, per germline (reference sequence). CDR3 length: 15 amino acids. The CDR3 sequence: CASSQEGRDLTEAFF. The CDR3 coding sequence is TGTGCCAGCAGCCAAGAAGGGAGAGACCTCACTGAAGCTTTCTTT.

This clone was found a few times. The V call is TRBV7-3, the J call TRBJ2-1, with 12 positions matching TRBD2. The CDR3 consists of 15 residues. Trimming cost V 5 bases and J 8 bases; bases outside gene matches: 7. Germline lookup yields CDR1 SGHTA and CDR2 FQGTGA. CDR3 residues: CASSPSGGDSYEQFF. The CDR3 DNA reads TGTGCCAGCAGCCCTAGCGGGGGGGACAGTTATGAGCAGTTCTTC.

V is TRBV7-9 and J is TRBJ2-5; no definite D call. The CDR3 is made up of 14 amino acids. Germline CDR1 and CDR2: SEHNR and FQNEAQ (reference sequence). V was shortened by 2 bases and J by 4 bases, with 11 bases between the two germline ends. CDR3 amino acids: CASSLTSAAETQYF. The CDR3 region has the DNA TGTGCCAGCAGCTTAACATCGGCCGCAGAGACCCAGTACTTC.

The genes are TRBV5-1 and TRBJ2-2; tentatively, D is TRBD1 (6 bases). V lost 1 base and J 5 bases, leaving 9 bases between the germline ends. Germline V lookup: CDR1 SGHRS, CDR2 YFSETQ. This CDR3 comprises 14 residues. CDR3 bases: TGCGCCAGCAGCTTGTCAGGGGTTACCGGGGAGCTGTTTTTT. Its protein is CASSLSGVTGELFF.

Comment on this clone: Other DNA sequences from this sample encode an identical CDR3 as well. The chain combines TRBV28 with TRBJ1-5; TRBD1 agrees at 8 bases. J lost 1 base, V lost 3 bases, and 5 bases had no gene match. The CDR3 sequence is 16 residues long. Germline CDR1 reads MDHEN; CDR2 reads SYDVKM. The DNA for the CDR3 is TGTGCCAGCAGTTTCCCCTCAGGGGGCAGCAATCAGCCCCAGCATTTT. This translates into CASSFPSGGSNQPQHF.

This clone was counted a single time. Here the CDR3 reads CASKTGSGNTIYF. Here the CDR3 DNA reads TGTGCCAGCAAAACGGGCTCTGGAAACACCATATATTTT. The rearrangement links TRBV6-5 to TRBJ1-3; D ambiguous. Germline CDR1 is MNHEY and CDR2 is SVGAGI. The CDR3 has 13 residues. The germline V and J ends were trimmed by 7 bases and 0 bases, with 7 bases remaining between them.

The count of this clone is one. V and J are TRBV6-1 and TRBJ1-6, with D perhaps TRBD1 (5 bases). V dropped 4 bases and J dropped 4 bases, with 17 bases sitting between them. CDR1 and CDR2 from the germline V gene are MNHNS and SASEGT. The CDR3 runs 17 residues. CDR3 sequence (DNA): TGTGCCAGCAGTGCCCGGACTGGACACTATTATAATTCACCCCTCCACTTT. This gives the protein CASSARTGHYYNSPLHF.

The rearrangement joins TRBV9 to TRBJ1-1; D not resolved. V lost 4 bases, J lost 1 base, and 14 bases lay in between. Germline-derived CDR1 and CDR2 are SGDLS and YYNGEE. The CDR3 covers 15 residues. CDR3 nucleotides: TGTGCCAGCAGCCCCAAAGCAGCTTGGAACACTGAAGCTTTCTTT. Amino acid sequence: CASSPKAAWNTEAFF.

The J gene is TRBJ1-2, the V gene TRBV7-6; D is unclear. This CDR3 region has 13 residues. V was cut by 1 base and J by 8 bases, with 11 bases left in between. Germline CDR1 and CDR2: SGHVS and FNYEAQ. In DNA form, the CDR3 reads TGTGCCAGCAGCTTAGAGCTGCGGGCAGGCTACACCTTC. As protein: CASSLELRAGYTF.

The chain combines TRBV24-1 with TRBJ2-1, with 10 bases that match TRBD2. The CDR3 is 16 residues long. Germline CDR1 is KGHDR and CDR2 is SFDVKD. V was clipped by 2 bases and J by 10 bases; unmatched bases: 10. Here the CDR3 DNA reads TGTGCCACCAGTGATTCTCTAGCGGGGGCTCTAGGAGAGCAGTTCTTC. Translation: CATSDSLAGALGEQFF.

This clone was seen just once. The chain links TRBV3-1 (or the pseudogene TRBV3-2) to TRBJ2-7; 7 bases fit TRBD1. The CDR3 sequence is 14 residues long. V gave up 4 bases and J gave up 4 bases; unmatched junction bases: 7. Looked up from germline, CDR1 is LGHDT and CDR2 is YNNKEL (reference sequence). This CDR3 reads CASSPRGLGYEQYF. In DNA form, the CDR3 reads TGTGCCAGCAGCCCGAGGGGGCTTGGGTACGAGCAGTACTTC.

The chain joins TRBV7-9 to TRBJ1-1; no reliable D call. Trimming shortened V by 1 base and J by 6 bases, and 15 bases separated the two germline ends. From germline, CDR1 is SEHNR and CDR2 FQNEAQ (reference sequence). This CDR3 has 15 residues. This CDR3 is CASSLGDTPSPEAFF. CDR3 DNA: TGTGCCAGCAGCTTAGGAGACACCCCATCGCCTGAAGCTTTCTTT.